The rows below give T cell receptor beta chains drawn from one sample of a study of blood T cell dynamics during melanoma immunotherapy. The method was immunoSEQ multiplex PCR; TCRdb's version includes in-frame clones alone and lacks a portion of them. The sample lists 14,000 to 15,000 clones, approximately 88% seen once, with approximately 8.1% in the top ten. Sequencing used blood, obtained from a patient treated with checkpoint blockade. These receptors came from a human donor with melanoma. Both conserved end residues are part of each CDR3. A D gene is named only where the DNA matches it firmly. The size entry is marked missing in some rows and otherwise reads once, few, many or a size class.

v_gene	d_gene	abundance	j_gene	CDR3nt	CDR3aa
TRBV21-1	.	.	TRBJ1-5	TGTGCCAGCACCGCCGTCAATGACAGGGGGCGGCAATCAGCCCCAGCATTT	CASTAVNDRGRQSAPAF
TRBV6-5	TRBD1	.	TRBJ2-5	TGTGCCAGCAGTTACACAGGGGCCCAAGAGACCCAGTACTTC	CASSYTGAQETQYF
TRBV28	TRBD1	.	TRBJ2-3	TGTGCCAGCAGTCCCAGGACAGGGATGGCAGATACGCAGTATTTT	CASSPRTGMADTQYF
TRBV7-9	TRBD1	.	TRBJ2-6	TGTGCCAGCAGCTTGACAGGGGGACTAAGGGCCAACGTCCTGACTTTC	CASSLTGGLRANVLTF
TRBV4-1	.	.	TRBJ1-4	TGCGCCAGCAGCCAATACCGGGACAATCCTAGAAAACTGTTTTTT	CASSQYRDNPRKLFF
TRBV29-1	.	few	TRBJ1-1	TGCAGCGTTCGTCGGCAGTACGGCCCTGAAGCTTTCTTT	CSVRRQYGPEAFF
TRBV28	TRBD2	.	TRBJ2-1	TGTGCCAGCAGTTCGACAAGCGGGGGAAGCTCCTACAATGAGCAGTTCTTC	CASSSTSGGSSYNEQFF
TRBV27	.	.	TRBJ1-1	TGTGCCAGCAGTGTAGGACTCACTAACACTGAAGCTTTCTTT	CASSVGLTNTEAFF
TRBV28	TRBD1	.	TRBJ1-6	TGTGCCAGCAGTTTAGACAGGGACACACCCCTCCACTTT	CASSLDRDTPLHF
TRBV5-1	.	.	TRBJ1-1	TGCGCCAGCATCCCCCATGGGGCGGGAAGCACTGAAGCTTTCTTT	CASIPHGAGSTEAFF
TRBV19	.	.	TRBJ1-5	TGTGCCAGTAGTAAACAAGGTGGGCCCCAGCATTTT	CASSKQGGPQHF
TRBV5-6	.	.	TRBJ2-3	TGTGCCAGCAGCGAACTCGGGACGGGGGAAGTAACAGATACGCAGTATTTT	CASSELGTGEVTDTQYF
TRBV2	TRBD2	.	TRBJ2-7	TGTGCCAGCAGTGGGACTAGCGGCAACTACGAGCAGTACTTC	CASSGTSGNYEQYF
TRBV9	.	.	TRBJ1-2	TGTGCCAGCAGCGTAGACAACAGTAACTATGGCTACACCTTC	CASSVDNSNYGYTF
TRBV28	.	once	TRBJ1-3	TGTGCCAGCGGCTTCAGAGCTGGAAACACCATATATTTT	CASGFRAGNTIYF
TRBV5-4	TRBD1	.	TRBJ2-4	TGTGCCAGCAGCTTGAAGGTTGGCCAGGGGGTCCGGAACATTCAGTACTTC	CASSLKVGQGVRNIQYF
TRBV18	.	.	TRBJ1-3	TGTGCCAGCTCACCTACCGACTCTGGAAACACCATATATTTT	CASSPTDSGNTIYF
TRBV19	.	.	TRBJ2-1	TGTGCCAGTAGTATAGTCGTTGGAGGAAATGAGCAGTTCTTC	CASSIVVGGNEQFF
TRBV7-9	TRBD2	few	TRBJ2-3	TGTGCCAGCAGCTTACAAGCGGGAGGCTTCACAGATACGCAGTATTTT	CASSLQAGGFTDTQYF
TRBV7-3	.	.	TRBJ2-2	TGTGCCAGCAGCTTAAACCCCCCTTTTCGGCAGGGGGGCGGGGAGCTGTTTTTT	CASSLNPPFRQGGGELFF
TRBV6-5	.	.	TRBJ1-1	TGTGCCAGCAGTTTTCGGGGGATTAATGAAGCTTTCTTT	CASSFRGINEAFF
TRBV4-3	.	.	TRBJ1-4	TGCGCCAGCAGCCAAGAGGGGATTAATGAAAAACTGTTTTTT	CASSQEGINEKLFF
TRBV5-5	.	.	TRBJ1-1	TGTGCCAGCAGCTTAACCACGAACACTGAAGCTTTCTTT	CASSLTTNTEAFF
TRBV18	.	.	TRBJ2-7	TGTGCCAGCTCACCCACAGGTTTTCTTGTTCCCTACGAGCAGTACTTC	CASSPTGFLVPYEQYF
TRBV5-1	.	.	TRBJ2-7	TGCGCCAGCAGCCCATCAGGGGTCTACGAGCAGTACTTC	CASSPSGVYEQYF
TRBV18	TRBD2	.	TRBJ2-7	TGTGCCAGCTCACCAAAGGGCGCTAGCGGGGCCTCCTACGAGCAGTACTTC	CASSPKGASGASYEQYF
TRBV5-6	TRBD1	.	TRBJ1-1	TGTGCCAGCAGCTGGGAAGGACAGGGGCCCCGGCTGTCAGCTTTCTTT	CASSWEGQGPRLSAFF
TRBV5-1	TRBD1	.	TRBJ2-3	TGCGCCAGCAGCCCCGGACAGGGCGGTCCAGATACGCAGTATTTT	CASSPGQGGPDTQYF
TRBV7-9	.	.	TRBJ2-5	TGTGCCAGCAGCTTAGTGCGCGAGACCCAGTACTTC	CASSLVRETQYF
TRBV6-1	TRBD2	.	TRBJ2-1	TGTTCGTTAGCGGGAGCGGGCTACAATGAGCAGTTCTTC	CSLAGAGYNEQFF
TRBV30	.	.	TRBJ2-1	TGTGCCTGGGACCCAGGATTAGCGGACAATGAGCAGTTCTTC	CAWDPGLADNEQFF
TRBV28	.	.	TRBJ2-7	TGTGCCAGCAGTCCCGGCACCAGTCATGGCGACGAGCAGTACTTC	CASSPGTSHGDEQYF
TRBV19	.	.	TRBJ1-5	TGTGCCAGTAGTTCCCTCATCAATCAGCCCCAGCATTTT	CASSSLINQPQHF
TRBV13	TRBD1	.	TRBJ1-1	TGTGCCAGCAGCCAGGGACAGCCACAGTCGGAAGCTTTCTTT	CASSQGQPQSEAFF
TRBV30	TRBD2	.	TRBJ2-3	TGTGCCTGGAGTAGAAGAGCGGGAGGAACAGATACGCAGTATTTT	CAWSRRAGGTDTQYF
TRBV5-1	TRBD1	.	TRBJ1-4	TGCGCCAGCAGCTTCGGTCAGGGGGGTGAAAAACTGTTTTTT	CASSFGQGGEKLFF
TRBV11-3	TRBD1	.	TRBJ2-5	TGTGCCAGCAGCCTTGGACAGGGTGCCCAAGAGACCCAGTACTTC	CASSLGQGAQETQYF
TRBV19	TRBD1	.	TRBJ2-2	TGTGCCAGTAGTATGACAGGGACCGGGGAGCTGTTTTTT	CASSMTGTGELFF
TRBV6-5	.	.	TRBJ1-4	TGTGCCAGCAGTAACGGCGGGTCCTTAAATGAAAAACTGTTTTTT	CASSNGGSLNEKLFF
TRBV18	.	.	TRBJ1-1	TGTGCCAGCTCACCTCCTAACAGGGCTATGAACACTGAAGCTTTCTTT	CASSPPNRAMNTEAFF
TRBV9	TRBD2	.	TRBJ2-5	TGTGCCAGCAGCGTAGCCCCTAGCGGGAGTCAAGAGACCCAGTACTTC	CASSVAPSGSQETQYF
TRBV18	.	.	TRBJ2-5	TGTGCCAGCTCACCACCGGGCAGGGGGGGAGAGACCCAGTACTTC	CASSPPGRGGETQYF
TRBV7-9	TRBD1	.	TRBJ2-4	TGTGCCAGCAGCCACGAGAGAGGGGGCGACAAAAACATTCAGTACTTC	CASSHERGGDKNIQYF
TRBV11-1	.	.	TRBJ2-1	TGTGCCAGCAGCTTAGAGGGGACCTCCTACAATGAGCAGTTCTTC	CASSLEGTSYNEQFF
TRBV27	.	.	TRBJ2-1	TGTGCCAGCAGTAGCTCAGGGACTTCGGCCCTGTTGAGTGAGCAGTTCTTC	CASSSSGTSALLSEQFF
TRBV6-5	TRBD1	.	TRBJ1-1	TGTGCCAGCAGTTCTGAGACAGGGGGCACTGAAGCTTTCTTT	CASSSETGGTEAFF
TRBV19	.	.	TRBJ2-1	TGTGCCAGTAGTACGACGGGCAGCTATTCGCTCTACAATGAGCAGTTCTTC	CASSTTGSYSLYNEQFF
TRBV7-2	.	.	TRBJ2-7	TGTGCCAGCAGCTCGAGTGACAGCCCCCTGGGCTACGAGCAGTACTTC	CASSSSDSPLGYEQYF
TRBV7-2	.	.	TRBJ2-5	TGTGCCAGCAGCCTAGAACCCGGAGAGACCCAGTACTTC	CASSLEPGETQYF